This note documents a single T cell receptor beta chain sequence. Its matching antigen is unknown. The sample is drawn from a study of cytomegalovirus exposure and HLA in healthy donors. Study-wide findings and caveats: Researchers catalogued 164 TCR beta chains as cytomegalovirus-associated.

TCRdb keeps only in-frame clones here, not all; method: immunoSEQ multiplex PCR. The sample has tens of thousands of clones; roughly 97% are singletons. The V segment lost 9 bases and the J segment 8 bases; nucleotides outside the gene matches: 12. This CDR3 contains 14 residues. The chain is built from TRBV23-1 and TRBJ1-3; 8 nucleotides match TRBD1. TRBV23-1 is reported as an ORF; its role is uncertain. This clonotype was obtained from a man aged 18 to 29 in good health and CMV-seronegative. Material for sequencing was PBMCs. CDR3 residues: CARIFQGASDTIYF. In nucleotides, the CDR3 is TGCGCCAGGATATTTCAGGGGGCTAGCGACACCATATATTTT.